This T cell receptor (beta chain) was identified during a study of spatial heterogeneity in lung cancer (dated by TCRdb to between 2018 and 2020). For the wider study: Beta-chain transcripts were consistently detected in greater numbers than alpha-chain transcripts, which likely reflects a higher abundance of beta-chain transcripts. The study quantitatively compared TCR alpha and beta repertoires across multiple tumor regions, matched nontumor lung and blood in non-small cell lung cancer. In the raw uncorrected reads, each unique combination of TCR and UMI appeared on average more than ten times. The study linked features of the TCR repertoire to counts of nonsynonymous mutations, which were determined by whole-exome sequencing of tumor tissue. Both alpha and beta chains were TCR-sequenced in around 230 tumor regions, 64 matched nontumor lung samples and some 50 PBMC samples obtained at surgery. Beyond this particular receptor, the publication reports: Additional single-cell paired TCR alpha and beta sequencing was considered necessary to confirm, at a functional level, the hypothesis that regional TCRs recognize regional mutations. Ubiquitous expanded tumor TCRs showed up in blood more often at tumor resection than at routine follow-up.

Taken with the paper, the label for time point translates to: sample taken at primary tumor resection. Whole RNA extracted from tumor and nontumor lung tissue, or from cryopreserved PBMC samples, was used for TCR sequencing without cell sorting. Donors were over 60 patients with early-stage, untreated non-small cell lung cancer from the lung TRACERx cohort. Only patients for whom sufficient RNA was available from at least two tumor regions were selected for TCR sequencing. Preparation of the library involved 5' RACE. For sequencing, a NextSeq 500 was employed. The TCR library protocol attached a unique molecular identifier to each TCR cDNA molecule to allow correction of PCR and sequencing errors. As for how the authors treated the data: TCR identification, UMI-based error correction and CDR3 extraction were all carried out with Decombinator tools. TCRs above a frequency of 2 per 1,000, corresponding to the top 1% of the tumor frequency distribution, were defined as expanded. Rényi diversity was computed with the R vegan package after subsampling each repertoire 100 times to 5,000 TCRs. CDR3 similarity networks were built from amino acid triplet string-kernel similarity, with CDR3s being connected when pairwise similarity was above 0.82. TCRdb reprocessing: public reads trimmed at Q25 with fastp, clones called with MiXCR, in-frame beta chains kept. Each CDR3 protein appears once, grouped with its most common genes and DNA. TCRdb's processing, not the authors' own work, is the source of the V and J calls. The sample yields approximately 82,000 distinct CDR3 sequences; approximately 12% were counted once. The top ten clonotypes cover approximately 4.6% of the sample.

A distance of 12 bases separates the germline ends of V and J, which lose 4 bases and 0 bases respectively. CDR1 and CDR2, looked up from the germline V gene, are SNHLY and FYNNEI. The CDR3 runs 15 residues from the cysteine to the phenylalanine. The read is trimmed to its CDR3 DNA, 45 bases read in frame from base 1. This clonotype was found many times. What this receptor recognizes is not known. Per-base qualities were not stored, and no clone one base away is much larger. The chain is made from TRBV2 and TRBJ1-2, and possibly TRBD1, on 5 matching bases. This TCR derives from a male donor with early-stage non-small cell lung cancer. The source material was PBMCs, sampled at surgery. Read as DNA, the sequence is TGTGCCAGCAGTGCCGGCGGGGGTTCTAACTATGGCTACACCTTC. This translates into CASSAGGGSNYGYTF.